The present T cell receptor beta chain was sequenced within a study of cytomegalovirus exposure and HLA in healthy donors. Study-level results: It is likely that the observed cluster of highly shared sequence variants was a sequencing artifact. In a later analysis, a missense DCLRE1C variant was linked to TCR beta V- and J-gene trimming.

Only a few counts were recorded for this clone. What it binds is unknown. A multiplex PCR was run with 60 Vbeta primers and 13 Jbeta primers. Some clones are missing from TCRdb's copy, which holds only in-frame ones; the method was immunoSEQ multiplex PCR. The sample holds 110,000 to 150,000 clones, less than 10% seen once. J lost 5 bases, V lost 6 bases, and 6 bases had no gene match. The germline V gene has CDR1 MNHEY and CDR2 SMNVEV (reference sequence). The CDR3 sequence is 13 residues long. The TCR originated in a man aged 50-59 years in good health and CMV-seronegative. The sequenced sample consisted of PBMCs. V usage is TRBV27 and J usage is TRBJ2-7; 8 bases are a match to TRBD2. The CDR3: CASSPGLANEQYF. The CDR3 DNA reads TGTGCCAGCAGCCCCGGACTAGCCAACGAGCAGTACTTC.